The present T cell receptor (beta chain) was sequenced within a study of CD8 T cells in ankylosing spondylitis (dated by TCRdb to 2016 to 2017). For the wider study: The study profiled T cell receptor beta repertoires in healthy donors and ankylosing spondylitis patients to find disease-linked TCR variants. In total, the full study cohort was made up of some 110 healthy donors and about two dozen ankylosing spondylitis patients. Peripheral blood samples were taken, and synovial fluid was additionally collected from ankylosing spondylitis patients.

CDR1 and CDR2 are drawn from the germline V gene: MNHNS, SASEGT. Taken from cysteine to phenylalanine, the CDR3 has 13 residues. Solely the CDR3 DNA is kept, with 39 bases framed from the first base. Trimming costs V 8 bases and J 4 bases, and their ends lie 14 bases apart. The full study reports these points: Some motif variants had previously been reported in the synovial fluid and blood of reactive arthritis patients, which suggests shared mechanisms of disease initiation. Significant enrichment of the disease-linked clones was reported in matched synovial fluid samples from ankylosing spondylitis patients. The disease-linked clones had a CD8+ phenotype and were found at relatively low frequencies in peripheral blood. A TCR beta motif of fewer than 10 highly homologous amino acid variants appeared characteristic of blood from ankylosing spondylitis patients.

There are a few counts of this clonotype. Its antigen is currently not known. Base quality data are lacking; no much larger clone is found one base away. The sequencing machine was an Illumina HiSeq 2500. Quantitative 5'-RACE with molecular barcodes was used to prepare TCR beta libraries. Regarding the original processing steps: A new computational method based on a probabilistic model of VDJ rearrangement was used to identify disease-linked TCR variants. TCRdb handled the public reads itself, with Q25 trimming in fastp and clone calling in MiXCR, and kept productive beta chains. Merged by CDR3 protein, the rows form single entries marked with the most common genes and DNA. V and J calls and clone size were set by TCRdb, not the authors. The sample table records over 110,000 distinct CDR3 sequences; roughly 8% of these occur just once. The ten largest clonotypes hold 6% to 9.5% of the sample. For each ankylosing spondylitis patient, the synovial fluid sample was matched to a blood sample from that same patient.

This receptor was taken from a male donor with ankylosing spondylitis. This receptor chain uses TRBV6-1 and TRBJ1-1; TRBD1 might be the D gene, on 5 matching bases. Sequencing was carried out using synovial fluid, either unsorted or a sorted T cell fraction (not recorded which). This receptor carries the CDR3 CASSEGGGTEAFF. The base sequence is TGTGCCAGCTCTGAGGGTGGGGGCACTGAAGCTTTCTTT.